The 14 T cell receptor beta chains below were found in one sample sequenced in a study of cytomegalovirus exposure and HLA in healthy donors. The study ran its PCR with 60 Vbeta and 13 Jbeta primers. Sequencing was performed with immunoSEQ multiplex PCR; in TCRdb, only in-frame clones are kept and a portion is missing. The table includes 150,000 to 200,000 clones, around three quarters detected once. Sequencing input: PBMCs. These TCRs come from a man aged 25 to 40 in good health and CMV-seronegative.

The chain is built from TRBV12-5 and TRBJ2-7; 8 nucleotides line up with TRBD2. Germline V gene data show CDR1 as LGHNT and CDR2 as FRNRAP. Trimming removed 6 bases from V and 3 bases from J; junction bases left unmatched: 4. This CDR3 is 13 amino acids long. DNA for the CDR3: TGTGCTAGTGGACCGGGACTAGGCTACGAGCAGTACTTC. Its protein is CASGPGLGYEQYF.

The chain couples TRBV6-5 to TRBJ1-2; 11 nucleotides align to TRBD1. This CDR3 is 15 amino acids long. Unmatched junction bases numbered 10, after V lost 6 bases and J lost 7 bases. Germline values: CDR1 MNHEY, CDR2 SVGAGI. Here the CDR3 reads CASRSVGQGASGYTF. The DNA for the CDR3 is TGTGCCAGCAGATCAGTTGGACAGGGGGCGTCTGGCTACACCTTC.

The chain couples TRBV7-9 to TRBJ1-2; 8 bases map to TRBD1. V shed 5 bases and J 13 bases; nucleotides not matched to a gene: 9. The germline CDR1 and CDR2 sequences are SEHNR and FQNEAQ (reference sequence). This CDR3 is built from 12 residues. The CDR3 region has the DNA TGTGCCAGCAGCAAGGGACAGGCGAGTGCCACCTTC. Its translation is CASSKGQASATF.

V and J are TRBV11-2 and TRBJ1-6, with D unresolved. Germline CDR1 is SGHAT and CDR2 is FQNNGV. The V end was cut by 1 base, the J end by 0 bases, with 10 bases between. The CDR3 contains 17 residues. The CDR3 is CASSLGTGSSYNSPLHF. For the CDR3, the DNA is TGTGCCAGCAGCTTAGGTACCGGGAGCTCCTATAATTCACCCCTCCACTTT.

The count of this clone is one. DNA of the CDR3: TGTGCCAGCAGCCGTACAGGGGGTTCCAATCAGCCCCAGCATTTT. It is translated as CASSRTGGSNQPQHF. The rearrangement uses TRBV11-2 and TRBJ1-5, with TRBD1 matching over 8 bases. Trimming at V came to 5 bases and at J to 3 bases, leaving 6 bases not matched to a gene. Germline V lookup: CDR1 SGHAT, CDR2 FQNNGV. This CDR3 is 15 amino acids long. The variable domain in full, with the rest retrieved from reference TRBV11-2 and TRBJ1-5, is EAGVAQSPRYKIIEKRQSVAFWCNPISGHATLYWYQQILGQGPKLLIQFQNNGVVDDSQLPKDRFSAERLKGVDSTLKIQPAKLEDSAVYLCASSRTGGSNQPQHFGDGTRLSIL.

V usage is TRBV7-2 and J usage is TRBJ2-5; weak D call: TRBD1 (5 bases). The CDR3 extends over 15 amino acids. Germline V gene sequence: CDR1 SGHTA, CDR2 FQGNSA. V was pared by 2 bases and J by 1 base, with 11 bases between. The CDR3 loop reads CASSLNRQLQETQYF. The CDR3 DNA follows: TGTGCCAGCAGCTTAAACAGGCAACTCCAAGAGACCCAGTACTTC.

There are a few counts of this clone. This rearrangement joins TRBV19 to TRBJ2-1; D call uncertain. Germline lookup yields CDR1 LNHDA and CDR2 SQIVND (reference sequence). This CDR3 contains 16 residues. Trimming removed 0 bases at V and 0 bases at J, with 9 bases between. In nucleotides, the CDR3 is TGTGCCAGTAGTATAGACCAAACCTACTCCTACAATGAGCAGTTCTTC. Translation: CASSIDQTYSYNEQFF.

CDR3 in DNA: TGTGCCAGCAGCTTGACGGCTAGCGGGACCAATACGCAGTATTTT. It yields the protein CASSLTASGTNTQYF. The chain links TRBV5-5 to TRBJ2-3; 9 bases match TRBD2. CDR3 length: 15 amino acids. Germline V gene lookup returns CDR1 SGHKS and CDR2 YYEKEE (reference sequence). With V trimmed by 1 base and J by 7 bases, 7 bases remained unmatched. Complete variable domain (other parts from reference TRBV5-5 and TRBJ2-3): DAGVTQSPTHLIKTRGQQVTLRCSPISGHKSVSWYQQVLGQGPQFIFQYYEKEERGRGNFPDRFSARQFPNYSSELNVNALLLGDSALYLCASSLTASGTNTQYFGPGTRLTVL.

V is TRBV5-1 and J is TRBJ2-1, with a possible D match to TRBD2 (6 bases). This CDR3 is 15 amino acids long. Germline V gives CDR1 SGHRS, CDR2 YFSETQ. V dropped 1 base and J dropped 9 bases, with 17 bases sitting between them. DNA of the CDR3: TGCGCCAGCAGCTTGAGGCTAGCTCGGGAGAGTGAGCAGTTCTTC. Protein sequence: CASSLRLARESEQFF.

The chain recombines TRBV25-1 with TRBJ1-4; D unresolved. This CDR3 spans 13 amino acids. CDR1 and CDR2 from the germline V gene are MGHDK and SYGVNS. V was cut by 7 bases and J by 0 bases, with 6 bases left in between. The CDR3 DNA follows: TGTGCCAGCAAGAGGGCAACTAATGAAAAACTGTTTTTT. This encodes CASKRATNEKLFF.

This sequence joins TRBV25-1 and TRBJ1-2; TRBD1 matches 8 bases. CDR3 length equals 15 residues. From germline, CDR1 is MGHDK and CDR2 SYGVNS. With V trimmed by 5 bases and J by 3 bases, 8 bases remained unmatched. The CDR3 spells CASSPTGGFDYGYTF. In DNA form, the CDR3 reads TGTGCCAGCAGTCCCACAGGGGGATTCGACTATGGCTACACCTTC.

The chain is built from TRBV19 and TRBJ2-2; 11 nucleotides agree with TRBD2. CDR3 length equals 16 residues. With V trimmed by 3 bases and J by 2 bases, 2 bases remained unmatched. Germline assignment: CDR1 LNHDA and CDR2 SQIVND (reference sequence). In DNA form, the CDR3 reads TGTGCCAGTAGTATTACTAGCGGGAGTAACACCGGGGAGCTGTTTTTT. Its translation is CASSITSGSNTGELFF. The full variable domain, in which reference TRBV19 and TRBJ2-2 provide the parts outside the CDR3, is DGGITQSPKYLFRKEGQNVTLSCEQNLNHDAMYWYRQDPGQGLRLIYYSQIVNDFQKGDIAEGYSVSREKKESFPLTVTSAQKNPTAFYLCASSITSGSNTGELFFGEGSRLTVL.

The chain recombines TRBV5-1 with TRBJ2-5; 10 positions match TRBD1. The DNA end favors TRBJ2-7, so the J call may be wrong. CDR1 is SGHRS and CDR2 is YFSETQ in the germline V gene. CDR3 size: 15 residues. As DNA, the CDR3 is TGCGCCAGCAGCCCTACCCCGGGACAGGGGTCCGAGCAGTACTTC. This gives the protein CASSPTPGQGSEQYF.

The gene calls are TRBV27 and TRBJ2-7; 9 nucleotides line up with TRBD1. The V segment lost 5 bases and the J segment 1 base; nucleotides outside the gene matches: 9. The CDR3 contains 16 residues. CDR1 MNHEY and CDR2 SMNVEV come from the germline V gene (reference sequence). This chain's CDR3 is CASSPQGTGFSYEQYF. In nucleotides, the CDR3 is TGTGCCAGCAGTCCGCAGGGGACAGGGTTTTCCTACGAGCAGTACTTC.